This paragraph covers one TCR beta chain sequence. The antigen remains unidentified. The data are from a study of shared clonotypes between healthy human individuals. Overall study findings and caveats: Naive subsets, compared against memory subsets, generally had larger estimated richness values. Deeper or shallower sequencing was expected to change how clonotypes are shared among donors. About 5% of naive CD4 clonotypes were shared across a handful of donors.

The table came from immunoSEQ multiplex PCR; TCRdb's copy has only in-frame clones and leaves some out. This table has about 2.3 million clones, around 93% appearing once. Between the trimmed V and J ends, which lost 7 bases and 13 bases, there was a span of 14 bases. This CDR3 comprises 10 residues. Germline CDR1 DFQATT, CDR2 SNEGSKA (reference sequence). V gene TRBV20-1 combines with J gene TRBJ2-1, with D possibly matching TRBD2 (6 bases). Sequencing used naive CD4+ T cells from PBMCs. The subset: CD45RA+ positively selected. The receptor's source is a man between 18 and 29 years old in good health. Some clones in this sample may be carry-over from other donors' samples. The CDR3 DNA reads as TGCAGTGTTAGGAGGGCGGTTCAGTTCTTC. This codes for CSVRRAVQFF.